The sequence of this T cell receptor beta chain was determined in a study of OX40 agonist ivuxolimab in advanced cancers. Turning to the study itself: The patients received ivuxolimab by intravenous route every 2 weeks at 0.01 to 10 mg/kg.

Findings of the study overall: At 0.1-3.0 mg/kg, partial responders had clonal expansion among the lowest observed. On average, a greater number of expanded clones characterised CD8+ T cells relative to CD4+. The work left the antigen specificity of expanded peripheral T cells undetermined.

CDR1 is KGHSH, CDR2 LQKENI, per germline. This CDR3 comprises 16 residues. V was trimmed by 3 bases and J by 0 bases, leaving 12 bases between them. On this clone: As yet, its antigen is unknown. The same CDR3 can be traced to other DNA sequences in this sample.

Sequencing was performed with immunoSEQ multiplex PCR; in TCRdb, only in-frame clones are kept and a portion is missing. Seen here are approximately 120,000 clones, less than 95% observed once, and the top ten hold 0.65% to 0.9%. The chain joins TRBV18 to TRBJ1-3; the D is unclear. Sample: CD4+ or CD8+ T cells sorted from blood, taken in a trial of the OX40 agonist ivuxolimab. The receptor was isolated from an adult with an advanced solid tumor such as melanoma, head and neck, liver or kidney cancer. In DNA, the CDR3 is TGTGCCAGCTCACCCCCCGGAGGAGCCTCTGGAAACACCATATATTTT. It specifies CASSPPGGASGNTIYF.